A single sample is the source of the 23 T cell receptor beta chains below, sequenced in a study of shared clonotypes between healthy human individuals. Naivety among CD8 cells was defined by CD45RO negativity and positive CCR7 selection, thereby excluding terminally differentiated effector memory CD45RA+ cells. Produced via immunoSEQ multiplex PCR; TCRdb's table is partial and in-frame only. The data contain approximately 2,200,000 clones, 90% to 95% of them seen just once; the ten biggest clones take up about 1.5%. Material for sequencing was naive CD8+ T cells from PBMCs. The receptors derive from a man younger than 30 in good health. Some clones in this sample may be carry-over from other donors' samples.

The CDR3 bases are TGTGCCAGTAGAAATCGCCCGACTAGCGGGAGGGCAGATCGGGATGAGCAGTTCTTC. It encodes CASRNRPTSGRADRDEQFF. V and J are TRBV19 and TRBJ2-1, with TRBD2 matching 14 bases. Germline loops: CDR1 LNHDA, CDR2 SQIVND (reference sequence). This CDR3 is 19 amino acids long. V shed 6 bases, J shed 8 bases, and the junction held 18 bases outside the gene matches.

V is TRBV19 and J is TRBJ2-1; possible D gene TRBD2, 5 bases. The CDR3 is 19 amino acids. V was pared by 1 base and J by 3 bases, with 22 bases between. The germline gives CDR1 LNHDA, CDR2 SQIVND (reference sequence). CDR3 sequence: CASSIVRSLPTGVYNEQFF. The CDR3 DNA reads TGTGCCAGTAGTATAGTAAGATCATTACCGACCGGGGTCTACAATGAGCAGTTCTTC. Full variable domain (outside the CDR3, taken from reference TRBV19 and TRBJ2-1): DGGITQSPKYLFRKEGQNVTLSCEQNLNHDAMYWYRQDPGQGLRLIYYSQIVNDFQKGDIAEGYSVSREKKESFPLTVTSAQKNPTAFYLCASSIVRSLPTGVYNEQFFGPGTRLTVL.

The chain has TRBV27 and TRBJ2-5, with D perhaps assigned TRBD1 or TRBD2 (6 bases each). Germline lookup yields CDR1 MNHEY and CDR2 SMNVEV (reference sequence). Trimming removed 2 bases at V and 5 bases at J, with 15 bases between. This CDR3 is built from 15 residues. CDR3 DNA: TGTGCCAGCAGTTTAAGGTGGGGGGCGCGGGAGACCCAGTACTTC. The encoded protein is CASSLRWGARETQYF.

V usage is TRBV6-5 and J usage is TRBJ2-5, with D unresolved. Trimming left V 2 bases short and J 2 bases short, with 12 bases between. The germline V gene has CDR1 MNHEY and CDR2 SVGAGI. The length of the CDR3 is 15 residues. This CDR3 reads CASSYKRHRQETQYF. The CDR3 DNA is TGTGCCAGCAGTTACAAGAGACATAGACAAGAGACCCAGTACTTC.

V and J are TRBV27 and TRBJ1-4; D remains ambiguous. V gave up 2 bases and J gave up 3 bases, with 7 bases separating them. The CDR3 totals 14 residues. Germline loops: CDR1 MNHEY, CDR2 SMNVEV (reference sequence). CDR3 loop: CASSLGRSNEKLFF. The CDR3 DNA is TGTGCCAGCAGTTTAGGCCGGTCTAATGAAAAACTGTTTTTT.

The J gene is TRBJ2-2, the V gene TRBV19; 9 bases align to TRBD2. The CDR3 covers 17 residues. Unmatched junction bases numbered 10, after V lost 4 bases and J lost 4 bases. CDR1 LNHDA and CDR2 SQIVND come from the germline V gene (reference sequence). The CDR3 sequence: CASSRGRLADPTGELFF. The CDR3 nucleotides read TGTGCCAGTAGTAGGGGGAGACTAGCGGACCCCACCGGGGAGCTGTTTTTT.

CDR3 sequence: CASSYSRVPASWEQYF. The CDR3 DNA is TGTGCCAGCAGTTACTCTCGGGTACCGGCCTCCTGGGAGCAGTACTTC. This sequence joins TRBV6-5 and TRBJ2-7; no reliable D call. The CDR3 consists of 16 residues. The germline V gene has CDR1 MNHEY and CDR2 SVGAGI. V was trimmed by 0 bases and J by 7 bases, leaving 19 bases between them.

V is TRBV4-1 and J is TRBJ2-7; no clear D gene. CDR1 and CDR2 from the germline V gene are MGHRA and YSYEKL. The CDR3 has 14 residues. V lost 3 bases, J lost 3 bases, and 12 bases lay in between. CDR3 sequence: CASSQVGAYYEQYF. The DNA of the CDR3 is TGCGCCAGCAGCCAGGTGGGCGCCTACTACGAGCAGTACTTC.

V gene TRBV9 combines with J gene TRBJ2-3; TRBD2 is a possible D gene (5 bases). Deletions cut 4 bases from V and 1 base from J, with 16 bases between. CDR1 SGDLS and CDR2 YYNGEE come from the germline V gene. The CDR3 length is 16 residues. The CDR3 region is CASSFDPGLRTDTQYF. The CDR3 nucleotides read TGTGCCAGCAGCTTTGACCCCGGACTCCGCACAGATACGCAGTATTTT.

The chain employs TRBV4-3 and TRBJ2-7; 9 nucleotides align to TRBD1. This CDR3 has 15 residues. CDR1 and CDR2 from the germline V gene are LGHNA and YSLEER. The J segment lost 4 bases and the V segment lost 0 bases, leaving 4 bases of the junction unmatched. CDR3 nucleotide sequence: TGCGCCAGCAGCCAAGAGCGGGACAGGGTGTACGAGCAGTACTTC. The encoded protein is CASSQERDRVYEQYF.

The CDR3 nucleotides read TGTGCCAGCAGCTTATATCGGGGCGCGTCGAACACTGAAGCTTTCTTT. Its protein product is CASSLYRGASNTEAFF. J is TRBJ1-1 and V is TRBV11-2; D might be TRBD1 (5 bases). The CDR3 totals 16 residues. With 2 bases removed from V and 1 base from J, the gap between germline ends came to 14 bases. Germline V CDR1 and CDR2: SGHAT, FQNNGV.

The V gene is TRBV5-1, the J gene TRBJ2-7, with D perhaps matching TRBD1 or TRBD2 (6 bases each). V was clipped by 4 bases and J by 6 bases, with 23 bases between them. The CDR3 loop spans 16 amino acids. Per the germline V gene, CDR1 is SGHRS and CDR2 is YFSETQ. Here the CDR3 reads CASSPASWGASSEQYF. CDR3 DNA: TGCGCCAGCAGCCCAGCAAGTTGGGGGGCTTCATCCGAGCAGTACTTC.

The CDR3 loop reads CASSLKGTVRRQHF. DNA of the CDR3: TGTGCCAGCAGTTTAAAGGGGACGGTCCGCCGCCAGCATTTT. The chain recombines TRBV28 with TRBJ1-5, with a possible D match to TRBD1 (5 bases). The V gene lost 2 bases and the J gene lost 12 bases, with 17 bases spanning the gap. The CDR3 is made up of 14 amino acids. Germline CDR1 and CDR2: MDHEN and SYDVKM.

This chain joins TRBV27 and TRBJ2-7, with 7 bases that match TRBD1. This CDR3 spans 15 amino acids. Losses at the gene ends were 5 bases for V and 2 bases for J; bases not matched to a gene: 9. CDR1 and CDR2 (germline): MNHEY, SMNVEV (reference sequence). CDR3 bases: TGTGCCAGCAGTGACGCCGGGACAGCAGCCTACGAGCAGTACTTC. Translating it yields CASSDAGTAAYEQYF.

This clone was seen only once. The V gene is TRBV15, the J gene TRBJ1-2; TRBD1 aligns across 7 bases. The junction had 7 bases not matched to a gene; V was cut back by 5 bases and J by 7 bases. The CDR3 runs to 13 residues. Germline loops: CDR1 LNHNV, CDR2 YYDKDF (reference sequence). CDR3 region: CATSETGRGGYTF. As DNA, the CDR3 is TGTGCCACCAGCGAGACAGGGAGGGGTGGCTACACCTTC.

The genes are TRBV7-9 and TRBJ2-1, with a weak D call TRBD1 (6 bases). The CDR3 consists of 14 residues. Germline CDR1 is SEHNR and CDR2 is FQNEAQ (reference sequence). Trimming stripped 10 bases from V and 0 bases from J, with 13 bases between. The CDR3, as DNA: TGTGCCATCTTAACAGGGAGCTCCTACAATGAGCAGTTCTTC. Translated, it gives CAILTGSSYNEQFF.

The J gene is TRBJ1-5, the V gene TRBV7-8; D is uncertain. Germline CDR1 SGHVS, CDR2 FQNEAQ. V was clipped by 3 bases and J by 4 bases, with 16 bases between them. The CDR3 contains 16 residues. The CDR3 loop reads CASSFFRFSRNQPQHF. Here the CDR3 DNA reads TGTGCCAGCAGCTTTTTCCGGTTTTCCAGGAATCAGCCCCAGCATTTT. The full variable domain, its missing parts supplied by reference TRBV7-8 and TRBJ1-5, is GAGVSQSPRYKVAKRGQDVALRCDPISGHVSLFWYQQALGQGPEFLTYFQNEAQLDKSGLPSDRFFAERPEGSVSTLKIQRTQQEDSAVYLCASSFFRFSRNQPQHFGDGTRLSIL.

The rearrangement joins TRBV7-9 to TRBJ2-3, with TRBD1 identical over 9 bases. CDR1 SEHNR and CDR2 FQNEAQ come from the germline V gene (reference sequence). The CDR3 has 16 residues. V lost 6 bases to trimming and J lost 1 base; unmatched junction nucleotides: 8. Written as DNA, the CDR3 is TGTGCCAGCAGTCCAACAGGGGGCACTGGCACAGATACGCAGTATTTT. This encodes CASSPTGGTGTDTQYF. Together with reference TRBV7-9 and TRBJ2-3, the CDR3 gives the full variable domain: DTGVSQNPRHKITKRGQNVTFRCDPISEHNRLYWYRQTLGQGPEFLTYFQNEAQLEKSRLLSDRFSAERPKGSFSTLEIQRTEQGDSAMYLCASSPTGGTGTDTQYFGPGTRLTVL.

The rearrangement links TRBV28 to TRBJ2-1, with D possibly being TRBD2 (6 bases). Germline assignment: CDR1 MDHEN and CDR2 SYDVKM. The CDR3 has 14 residues. V lost 3 bases to trimming and J lost 6 bases, with 12 bases between them. The CDR3 DNA reads as TGTGCCAGCAGTTTCATGGTGGGAGGCAATGAGCAGTTCTTC. It encodes CASSFMVGGNEQFF.

As concerns this clone: Distinct nucleotide sequences in the sample also encode this CDR3. V is TRBV7-6 and J is TRBJ2-7; D not resolved. V lost 0 bases and J lost 2, with 8 bases in between. Germline V gives CDR1 SGHVS, CDR2 FNYEAQ. There are 14 residues in the CDR3. The CDR3 DNA is TGTGCCAGCAGCTTAGCAGGCGGAACCTACGAGCAGTACTTC. It codes for CASSLAGGTYEQYF.

The chain combines TRBV9 with TRBJ2-5, with 8 bases identical to TRBD1. The J segment lost 2 bases and the V segment lost 3 bases, leaving 12 bases of the junction unmatched. CDR1 is SGDLS, CDR2 YYNGEE, per germline. The CDR3 totals 17 residues. This chain's CDR3 is CASSGGLDRVGQETQYF. CDR3 sequence (DNA): TGTGCCAGCAGCGGAGGATTGGACAGGGTCGGGCAAGAGACCCAGTACTTC.

V usage is TRBV5-1 and J usage is TRBJ2-1, with 11 bases that match TRBD2. Germline lookup yields CDR1 SGHRS and CDR2 YFSETQ. CDR3 length: 15 amino acids. The V gene end was trimmed by 3 bases and the J gene end by 4 bases; junction bases not matched to a gene: 3. The CDR3 sequence is CASSSGTSGYNEQFF. CDR3 in DNA: TGCGCCAGCAGCTCTGGGACTAGCGGTTACAATGAGCAGTTCTTC.

This clone was found a few times. The V and J genes are TRBV19 and TRBJ1-5, with 8 bases lining up with TRBD1. The trim removed 1 base at V and 7 bases at J, leaving 3 bases unmatched. The CDR3 contains 14 residues. CDR1 and CDR2 from the germline V gene are LNHDA and SQIVND (reference sequence). The CDR3 sequence: CASSIGQGRQPQHF. CDR3 coding DNA: TGTGCCAGTAGTATAGGACAGGGGAGACAGCCCCAGCATTTT.